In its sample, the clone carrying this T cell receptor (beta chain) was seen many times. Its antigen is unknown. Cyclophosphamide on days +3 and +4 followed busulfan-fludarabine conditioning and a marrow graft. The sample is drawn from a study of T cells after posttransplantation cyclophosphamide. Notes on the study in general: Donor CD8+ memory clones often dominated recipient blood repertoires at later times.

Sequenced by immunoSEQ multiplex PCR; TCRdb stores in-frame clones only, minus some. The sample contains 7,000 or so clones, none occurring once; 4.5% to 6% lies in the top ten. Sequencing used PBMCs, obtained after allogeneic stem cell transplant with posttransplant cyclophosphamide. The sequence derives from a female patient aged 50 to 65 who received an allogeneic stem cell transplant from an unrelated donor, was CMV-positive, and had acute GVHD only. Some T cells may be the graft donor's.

CDR3 DNA: TGTGCCAGCAGCGTAGCTGGGGCGGCTAATGAGCAGTTCTTC. Amino acid sequence: CASSVAGAANEQFF. This chain connects TRBV9 to TRBJ2-1; D possibly corresponds to TRBD1 (5 bases). CDR3 length: 14 residues. The germline CDR1 and CDR2 sequences are SGDLS and YYNGEE. Trimming removed 0 bases from V and 7 bases from J, with 11 bases in between.